This T cell receptor (beta chain) originates from a study of cytotoxic CD8 clonotypes in ibrutinib-treated CLL. Study observations and caveats: Baseline clonality exceeded age-matched healthy donors and tracked circulating CD8+ T-cell counts. Clonality, elevated at ibrutinib response, dropped back toward baseline at progression.

Sequencing was designed to attain a depth spanning 1 in 200,000 to 1 in 1 million T cells. Measured with immunoSEQ multiplex PCR; TCRdb has only the in-frame clones, and not every one. Altogether about 130,000 clones are present, around 80% being singletons, with the ten largest covering around 13%. PBMCs were cryopreserved, and 1.5 to 2.5 micrograms of genomic DNA from them went into TCR beta libraries. Trimming removed 5 bases at V and 4 bases at J, with 15 bases between. The CDR3 has 15 residues. Germline V gene sequence: CDR1 MDHEN, CDR2 SYDVKM. Details on this clone: Its target is not known.

This TCR derives from a human donor with chronic lymphocytic leukemia. Sequenced here: PBMCs, sampled after 12 months of ibrutinib treatment. The chain employs TRBV28 and TRBJ2-1; tentatively, D is TRBD2 (7 bases). The CDR3 spells CASSARAGAYNEQFF. The DNA of the CDR3 is TGTGCCAGCAGTGCTAGGGCGGGGGCTTACAATGAGCAGTTCTTC.